This record looks at one T cell receptor (beta chain) sequence and its context. V shed 4 bases, J shed 0 bases, and the junction held 9 bases outside the gene matches. The CDR3 loop spans 16 amino acids. Germline CDR1 and CDR2: GTSNPN and SVGIG (reference sequence). The repertoire was sequenced with immunoSEQ multiplex PCR; TCRdb's copy has only in-frame clones and lacks some. Of 130,000 to 150,000 clones in the sample, 75% to 85% were seen once. These data are taken from a study of blood T cell repertoires in COVID-19. Across the whole study: The United States, Italy and Spain supplied acute and convalescent COVID-19 samples.

The rearrangement links TRBV30 to TRBJ2-4; TRBD2 aligns across 7 bases. Input material: peripheral blood. The source of this sequence is a man aged 55 to 70 with active or convalescent COVID-19. This CDR3 is CAWTRAGPLAKNIQYF. The CDR3 nucleotides are TGTGCCTGGACCCGAGCGGGACCGTTAGCCAAAAACATTCAGTACTTC.